What follows are 24 T cell receptor beta chains derived from one specimen sequenced in a study of T cell changes during pregnancy in multiple sclerosis. The repertoire was sequenced with immunoSEQ multiplex PCR; TCRdb's copy has only in-frame clones and lacks some. The profile shows around 40,000 clones, 90% of them singletons. The material sequenced was CD4+ T cells from peripheral blood mononuclear cells, taken in the first trimester of pregnancy. These receptor sequences come from a female donor in good health, enrolled as a control in a pregnancy study.

The rearrangement uses TRBV19 and TRBJ1-4; maybe TRBD1 (5 bases). This CDR3 is built from 16 residues. Trimming removed 7 bases from V and 0 bases from J, with 15 bases in between. Looked up from germline, CDR1 is LNHDA and CDR2 is SQIVND (reference sequence). The CDR3 spells CASTAGMGTTNEKLFF. DNA for the CDR3: TGTGCCAGTACGGCAGGGATGGGCACAACTAATGAAAAACTGTTTTTT.

The gene calls are TRBV2 and TRBJ1-5, with TRBD1 matching 7 bases. The CDR3 has 14 amino acids. CDR1 and CDR2 from the germline V gene are SNHLY and FYNNEI. V dropped 5 bases and J dropped 7; count of bases not matched to a gene: 8. This CDR3 is CASSRDRVGQPQHF. CDR3 bases: TGTGCCAGCAGTCGCGACAGGGTCGGGCAGCCCCAGCATTTT.

The V call is TRBV7-9, the J call TRBJ2-5, with D perhaps TRBD1 (6 bases). V was pared by 5 bases and J by 1 base, with 14 bases between. Germline V CDR1 and CDR2: SEHNR, FQNEAQ (reference sequence). The CDR3 extends over 15 amino acids. CDR3 sequence: CASSIQGWSQETQYF. The CDR3 DNA follows: TGTGCCAGCAGCATACAGGGTTGGTCCCAAGAGACCCAGTACTTC.

The genes are TRBV4-1 and TRBJ2-2, with TRBD1 as a possible D gene (6 bases). Trimming took 3 bases from V and 5 from J, leaving 13 bases between them. The V gene's germline CDR1 is MGHRA and CDR2 YSYEKL. The CDR3 is made up of 15 amino acids. CDR3 sequence: CASSQGLRGTGELFF. The CDR3 DNA reads as TGCGCCAGCAGCCAGGGTCTTAGGGGGACCGGGGAGCTGTTTTTT.

The chain has TRBV29-1 and TRBJ1-2; no firm D call. The CDR3 covers 13 residues. The germline V and J ends were trimmed by 7 bases and 1 base, with 13 bases remaining between them. Germline values: CDR1 SQVTM, CDR2 ANQGSEA. The CDR3 here is CSAQPGDNYGYTF. Written as DNA, the CDR3 is TGCAGCGCCCAGCCCGGGGATAACTATGGCTACACCTTC. Full variable domain (rest looked up from reference TRBV29-1 and TRBJ1-2): SAVISQKPSRDICQRGTSLTIQCQVDSQVTMMFWYRQQPGQSLTLIATANQGSEATYESGFVIDKFPISRPNLTFSTLTVSNMSPEDSSIYLCSAQPGDNYGYTFGSGTRLTVV.

J is TRBJ2-1 and V is TRBV18; 8 bases match TRBD2. CDR1 is KGHSH, CDR2 LQKENI, per germline. Unmatched junction bases numbered 7, after V lost 2 bases and J lost 7 bases. The CDR3 is 15 residues long. The CDR3 coding sequence is TGTGCCAGCTCACCAACTATTAGCGGGGTTAATGAGCAGTTCTTC. This encodes CASSPTISGVNEQFF.

The V and J genes are TRBV6-1 and TRBJ2-3; D ambiguous. CDR3 size: 14 residues. The germline V and J ends were trimmed by 2 bases and 3 bases, with 9 bases remaining between them. Germline CDR1 MNHNS, CDR2 SASEGT. CDR3 sequence reads: CASSEQRTTDTQYF. In DNA form, the CDR3 reads TGTGCCAGCAGTGAACAACGAACTACAGATACGCAGTATTTT.

The chain carries TRBV5-6 and TRBJ1-1; D might be TRBD1 (6 bases). V dropped 2 bases and J dropped 10 bases, with 15 bases sitting between them. Germline assignment: CDR1 SGHDT and CDR2 YYEEEE. The CDR3 runs to 13 residues. The CDR3 sequence is CASSFQQGRAAFF. The CDR3 nucleotides are TGTGCCAGCAGCTTTCAACAGGGTAGGGCAGCTTTCTTT. Complete variable domain (other parts from reference TRBV5-6 and TRBJ1-1): DAGVTQSPTHLIKTRGQQVTLRCSPKSGHDTVSWYQQALGQGPQFIFQYYEEEERQRGNFPDRFSGHQFPNYSSELNVNALLLGDSALYLCASSFQQGRAAFFGQGTRLTVV.

The J gene is TRBJ2-7, the V gene TRBV7-8; D gene unclear. Germline values: CDR1 SGHVS, CDR2 FQNEAQ. Trimming stripped 1 base from V and 2 bases from J, with 6 bases between. The CDR3 has 13 amino acids. The DNA for the CDR3 is TGTGCCAGCAGCTTAGGTCTAGCCTACGAGCAGTACTTC. It specifies CASSLGLAYEQYF.

V usage is TRBV18 and J usage is TRBJ1-1; a possible D gene is TRBD1 (5 bases). Germline V gene lookup returns CDR1 KGHSH and CDR2 LQKENI. CDR3 length: 12 amino acids. Trimming took 2 bases from V and 11 from J, leaving 12 bases between them. The CDR3 sequence: CASSPGGVDAFF. CDR3 coding DNA: TGTGCCAGCTCACCAGGAGGGGTTGATGCTTTCTTT.

This clone was found once. The chain employs TRBV27 and TRBJ2-3; TRBD2 agrees at 7 bases. CDR3 size: 16 residues. Germline loops: CDR1 MNHEY, CDR2 SMNVEV (reference sequence). V shed 6 bases and J 1 base; nucleotides not matched to a gene: 10. The CDR3 region is CASSRLRGDRTDTQYF. Written as DNA, the CDR3 is TGTGCCAGCAGCCGCCTCCGGGGGGACCGCACAGATACGCAGTATTTT.

This clone was detected only once. This chain joins TRBV19 and TRBJ2-7, with 12 bases fitting TRBD2. V dropped 4 bases and J dropped 3; count of bases not matched to a gene: 4. Germline CDR1 and CDR2: LNHDA and SQIVND (reference sequence). There are 15 residues in the CDR3. CDR3 sequence: CASSSGLAGLYEQYF. CDR3 DNA: TGTGCCAGTAGTAGTGGACTAGCGGGGCTCTACGAGCAGTACTTC. The entire variable domain, with the rest obtained from reference TRBV19 and TRBJ2-7, is as follows: DGGITQSPKYLFRKEGQNVTLSCEQNLNHDAMYWYRQDPGQGLRLIYYSQIVNDFQKGDIAEGYSVSREKKESFPLTVTSAQKNPTAFYLCASSSGLAGLYEQYFGPGTRLTVT.

The CDR3 is CTSNTTGPTDTQYF. CDR3 DNA: TGCACCAGCAACACGACAGGGCCCACAGATACGCAGTATTTT. This sequence joins TRBV1 and TRBJ2-3; the tabulated D call, TRBD1, remains unverified against the DNA. TRBV1 has pseudogene status. The CDR3 is made up of 14 amino acids.

The chain couples TRBV15 to TRBJ2-7; 11 nucleotides align to TRBD2. CDR1 and CDR2 (germline): LNHNV, YYDKDF (reference sequence). The CDR3 covers 15 residues. Trimming took 5 bases from V and 3 from J; bases not matched to a gene: 6. The DNA for the CDR3 is TGTGCCACCAGCGCCCTAGCGGGGGGTCTCTACGAGCAGTACTTC. This sequence encodes CATSALAGGLYEQYF.

This clone was seen a single time. CDR3 nucleotide sequence: TGCGCCAGCAGCCGCGACAGGACAGGGGGAAACACTGAAGCTTTCTTT. Translation gives CASSRDRTGGNTEAFF. The chain combines TRBV4-1 with TRBJ1-1; 10 bases line up with TRBD1. This CDR3 is built from 16 residues. V was clipped by 4 bases and J by 2 bases; unmatched bases: 7. Germline assignment: CDR1 MGHRA and CDR2 YSYEKL.

This chain joins TRBV4-1 and TRBJ1-2; no reliable D call. CDR3 length: 14 residues. Germline CDR1 MGHRA, CDR2 YSYEKL. Trimming cost V 1 base and J 1 base, with 7 bases left between them. As DNA, the CDR3 is TGCGCCAGCAGCCAAGTAACAGTTAACTATGGCTACACCTTC. Translating it yields CASSQVTVNYGYTF.

This chain joins TRBV18 and TRBJ1-6; D perhaps matches TRBD1 (5 bases). V dropped 2 bases and J dropped 4 bases, with 12 bases sitting between them. There are 16 residues in the CDR3. CDR1 is KGHSH, CDR2 LQKENI, per germline. The CDR3 loop is CASSPVIGDYNSPLHF. CDR3 coding DNA: TGTGCCAGCTCACCAGTTATAGGGGATTATAATTCACCCCTCCACTTT.

The chain has TRBV30 and TRBJ1-4; D may be TRBD1 (5 bases). Germline lookup yields CDR1 GTSNPN and CDR2 SVGIG (reference sequence). The CDR3 contains 13 residues. The V and J ends lost 7 bases and 8 bases respectively, with 17 bases between them. The CDR3 here is CASSRGAVEKLFF. CDR3 nucleotides: TGTGCCTCCTCTAGGGGCGCGGTCGAAAAACTGTTTTTT.

The chain combines TRBV4-3 with TRBJ1-2; TRBD1 aligns across 10 bases. The CDR3 contains 17 residues. Germline CDR1 is LGHNA and CDR2 is YSLEER. V trimming: 5 bases; J trimming: 4 bases; junction bases outside the gene matches: 13. The CDR3: CASSARDRGAGGYGYTF. CDR3 bases: TGCGCCAGCAGCGCCCGGGACAGGGGCGCCGGGGGCTATGGCTACACCTTC.

The chain has TRBV13 and TRBJ2-7, with 8 nucleotides matching TRBD2. The germline V gene encodes CDR1 PRHDT and CDR2 FYEKMQ (reference sequence). V dropped 0 bases and J dropped 1; count of bases not matched to a gene: 5. The CDR3 is 16 amino acids. CDR3 nucleotide sequence: TGTGCCAGCAGCTTAGGCCCTCCGGGAGGGTCCTACGAGCAGTACTTC. Its protein is CASSLGPPGGSYEQYF.

The chain joins TRBV28 to TRBJ2-7, with 7 bases fitting TRBD1. The CDR3 has 13 amino acids. V lost 8 bases to trimming and J lost 2 bases; unmatched junction nucleotides: 6. CDR1 is MDHEN and CDR2 is SYDVKM in the germline V gene. For the CDR3, the DNA is TGTGCCAGCTCCGGGACAGCGACCTACGAGCAGTACTTC. Protein sequence: CASSGTATYEQYF.

The chain uses TRBV5-1 and TRBJ2-1, with TRBD2 matching 9 bases. Trimming cost V 1 base and J 5 bases; bases outside gene matches: 7. The CDR3 is 16 residues long. CDR1 and CDR2 from the germline V gene are SGHRS and YFSETQ. The DNA of the CDR3 is TGCGCCAGCAGCTTGCCCTCTAGCGGGGCAAACAATGAGCAGTTCTTC. Translation: CASSLPSSGANNEQFF.

The count of this clone is one. V usage is TRBV7-2 and J usage is TRBJ2-1, with D tentatively TRBD2 (5 bases). Trimming removed 3 bases at V and 13 bases at J, with 13 bases between. There are 12 residues in the CDR3. Per germline, CDR1 SGHTA and CDR2 FQGNSA. CDR3 in DNA: TGTGCCAGCAGCTTGGGCTTGGAGGTACAGTTCTTC. Translation: CASSLGLEVQFF.

The chain recombines TRBV20-1 with TRBJ2-1; no reliable D call. CDR1 is DFQATT, CDR2 SNEGSKA, per germline (reference sequence). The V end lost 3 bases, the J end lost 7 bases, and 7 bases lay between the germline ends. The CDR3 is made up of 11 amino acids. The CDR3 reads CSASARNEQFF. In DNA, the CDR3 is TGCAGTGCTAGTGCGCGAAATGAGCAGTTCTTC.